The 21 T cell receptor beta chains below all came from one sample that was sequenced in a study of OX40 agonist ivuxolimab in advanced cancers. TCRdb keeps only in-frame clones here, not all; method: immunoSEQ multiplex PCR. The sample contains approximately 94,000 clones, under 95% of which appear only once. The sample consisted of CD4+ or CD8+ T cells sorted from blood, taken in a trial of the OX40 agonist ivuxolimab. The receptors derive from an adult with an advanced solid tumor such as melanoma, head and neck, liver or kidney cancer.

The V call is TRBV25-1, the J call TRBJ1-2; a weak D match, TRBD1 (5 bases). The germline CDR1 and CDR2 sequences are MGHDK and SYGVNS. The CDR3 sequence is 12 residues long. V was shortened by 5 bases and J by 4 bases, with 8 bases between the two germline ends. The CDR3 nucleotides read TGTGCCAGCAGTCACGGGGCCTATGGCTACACCTTC. Encoded protein: CASSHGAYGYTF.

V is TRBV6-5 and J is TRBJ2-7, with TRBD2 as a possible D gene (6 bases). Trimming took 5 bases from V and 7 from J, leaving 15 bases between them. CDR3 length: 13 residues. Germline V gene lookup returns CDR1 MNHEY and CDR2 SVGAGI. This CDR3 reads CASSPTVRGEQYF. The CDR3 DNA reads TGTGCCAGCAGTCCAACGGTTCGGGGGGAGCAGTACTTC.

V is TRBV29-1 and J is TRBJ1-1; TRBD1 is a possible D gene (6 bases). This CDR3 is built from 15 residues. Germline V CDR1 and CDR2: SQVTM, ANQGSEA. With 5 bases removed from V and 11 bases from J, the gap between germline ends came to 27 bases. The CDR3 is CSVRAPSNREVTAFF. The DNA for the CDR3 is TGCAGCGTTCGCGCTCCTTCCAACAGGGAGGTGACGGCTTTCTTT.

The V gene is TRBV6-7, the J gene TRBJ2-1, with D uncertain. TRBV6-7 has ORF status, its function being uncertain. Trimming stripped 6 bases from V and 8 bases from J, with 8 bases between. The CDR3 has 11 amino acids. The CDR3 DNA reads TGTGCCAGCAGGACATACCATGAGCAGTTCTTC. Its translation: CASRTYHEQFF.

V usage is TRBV25-1 and J usage is TRBJ2-2, with D unclear. In germline, CDR1 is MGHDK, CDR2 SYGVNS. The CDR3 totals 14 residues. With 4 bases removed from V and 1 base from J, the gap between germline ends came to 7 bases. The CDR3 sequence is CASSVGRNTGELFF. CDR3 nucleotide sequence: TGTGCCAGCAGTGTCGGCAGGAACACCGGGGAGCTGTTTTTT.

The chain links TRBV29-1 to TRBJ1-2, with D perhaps TRBD1 (6 bases). This CDR3 region has 13 residues. Trimming removed 5 bases from V and 6 bases from J, with 16 bases in between. CDR1 SQVTM and CDR2 ANQGSEA come from the germline V gene. CDR3 in amino acids: CSVQAGDPDGYTF. The CDR3 coding sequence is TGCAGCGTTCAAGCAGGGGACCCGGATGGCTACACCTTC.

This rearrangement joins TRBV5-8 to TRBJ1-5; no clear D. CDR3 length: 14 residues. CDR1 and CDR2 (germline): SGHTS, YDEGEE. The V gene lost 1 base and the J gene lost 8 bases, with 13 bases spanning the gap. CDR3 nucleotide sequence: TGTGCCAGCAGCTTGCGAGTTTTGAGGGAGCCCCAGCATTTT. As protein: CASSLRVLREPQHF.

The genes are TRBV29-1 and TRBJ1-1, with D possibly matching TRBD1 (6 bases). Between the trimmed V and J ends, which lost 3 bases and 4 bases, there was a span of 18 bases. Per germline, CDR1 SQVTM and CDR2 ANQGSEA. CDR3 length: 15 residues. The CDR3 sequence: CSVEGRRRGGTEAFF. CDR3 DNA: TGCAGCGTTGAGGGCCGTCGGAGGGGGGGCACTGAAGCTTTCTTT. The whole variable domain, filled in from reference TRBV29-1 and TRBJ1-1, reads SAVISQKPSRDICQRGTSLTIQCQVDSQVTMMFWYRQQPGQSLTLIATANQGSEATYESGFVIDKFPISRPNLTFSTLTVSNMSPEDSSIYLCSVEGRRRGGTEAFFGQGTRLTVV.

The chain combines TRBV5-8 with TRBJ1-4; D ambiguous. Germline CDR1 and CDR2: SGHTS and YDEGEE. This CDR3 contains 14 residues. V dropped 4 bases and J dropped 2 bases, with 9 bases sitting between them. The CDR3 bases are TGTGCCAGCAGCAATGGACGGACTAATGAAAAACTGTTTTTT. This codes for CASSNGRTNEKLFF.

The chain uses TRBV7-6 and TRBJ2-7, with TRBD2 matching 7 bases. The CDR3 is 14 amino acids. Germline CDR1 reads SGHVS; CDR2 reads FNYEAQ. Trimming cost V 1 base and J 5 bases; bases outside gene matches: 5. The CDR3 region has the DNA TGTGCCAGCAGCTTAGTGGGAGGGAGCCACGAGCAGTACTTC. Its translation is CASSLVGGSHEQYF.

This clone appeared once. The gene calls are TRBV11-2 and TRBJ2-1; D perhaps matches TRBD1 (5 bases). Germline lookup yields CDR1 SGHAT and CDR2 FQNNGV. CDR3 length: 16 amino acids. The V gene lost 5 bases and the J gene lost 9 bases, with 23 bases spanning the gap. Here the CDR3 DNA reads TGTGCCAGCAGCCCCTTGACAGAAGATCTATTTGGTGAGCAGTTCTTC. Encoded protein: CASSPLTEDLFGEQFF.

The J gene is TRBJ2-2, the V gene TRBV2; D may match TRBD1 or TRBD2 (5 bases each). The CDR3 length is 11 residues. Per germline, CDR1 SNHLY and CDR2 FYNNEI. Trimming took 7 bases from V and 8 from J, leaving 8 bases between them. The CDR3 DNA follows: TGTGCCAGCACCGAGGGGGGGGAGCTGTTTTTT. It encodes CASTEGGELFF.

The gene calls are TRBV21-1 and TRBJ1-4; the listed D gene, TRBD1, was not tested against the DNA. TRBV21-1 is annotated as a pseudogene. CDR3 size: 20 residues. CDR3 DNA: TGTGCCAGCAGCAATCTCCTGTCTGGAGCTAAGGGGATTGTTGATGAAAAACTGTTTTTT. Its translation: CASSNLLSGAKGIVDEKLFF.

This clone came up once. The chain joins TRBV7-6 to TRBJ2-7, with 8 bases fitting TRBD1. In germline, CDR1 is SGHVS, CDR2 FNYEAQ. Trimming cost V 5 bases and J 3 bases; bases outside gene matches: 6. The CDR3 has 14 residues. CDR3 coding DNA: TGTGCCAGCAGCCGATGGGACAGGTACTACGAGCAGTACTTC. It encodes CASSRWDRYYEQYF.

V and J are TRBV7-8 and TRBJ2-2, with D hard to call. With 0 bases removed from V and 4 bases from J, the gap between germline ends came to 6 bases. Germline lookup yields CDR1 SGHVS and CDR2 FQNEAQ. This CDR3 region has 14 residues. The CDR3 DNA sequence: TGTGCCAGCAGCTTAGCAAGTGGCACCGGGGAGCTGTTTTTT. Its translation is CASSLASGTGELFF.

The sample holds one count of this clone. The chain carries TRBV6-5 and TRBJ1-1; D gene unclear. Between the trimmed V and J ends, which lost 0 bases and 3 bases, there was a span of 8 bases. CDR1 and CDR2 from the germline V gene are MNHEY and SVGAGI. This CDR3 contains 14 residues. The CDR3 loop is CASSYSWRDTEAFF. CDR3 nucleotide sequence: TGTGCCAGCAGTTACTCGTGGAGAGACACTGAAGCTTTCTTT.

V is TRBV6-5 and J is TRBJ1-6; D gene ambiguous. Trimming stripped 2 bases from V and 6 bases from J, with 2 bases between. The V gene's germline CDR1 is MNHEY and CDR2 SVGAGI. This CDR3 is 12 amino acids long. The CDR3 protein is CASSYGNSPLHF. The CDR3 nucleotides read TGTGCCAGCAGTTACGGTAATTCACCCCTCCACTTT.

This clone was seen a single time. This chain joins TRBV5-6 and TRBJ2-1, with 14 bases matching TRBD2. Losses at the gene ends were 6 bases for V and 2 bases for J; bases not matched to a gene: 7. CDR3 length: 17 residues. Germline V gene lookup returns CDR1 SGHDT and CDR2 YYEEEE. The CDR3 reads CASTYGTSGSTYNEQFF. Written as DNA, the CDR3 is TGTGCCAGCACCTATGGGACTAGCGGGAGTACCTACAATGAGCAGTTCTTC.

This chain uses TRBV6-1 with TRBJ1-1, with TRBD1 matching 7 bases. Trimming took 2 bases from V and 1 from J; bases not matched to a gene: 7. This CDR3 is 16 amino acids long. Germline V gives CDR1 MNHNS, CDR2 SASEGT. Written as DNA, the CDR3 is TGTGCCAGCAGTGAACAGGGGGGTGTTCCGAACACTGAAGCTTTCTTT. It encodes CASSEQGGVPNTEAFF.

About this clone: This sample also contains other DNA sequences that code for the same CDR3. The rearrangement links TRBV13 to TRBJ2-7; D remains unclear. Germline V gene lookup returns CDR1 PRHDT and CDR2 FYEKMQ (reference sequence). V gave up 0 bases and J gave up 4 bases, with 4 bases separating them. This CDR3 is 12 amino acids long. The CDR3 sequence: CASSLGRYEQYF. The CDR3 DNA reads TGTGCCAGCAGCTTAGGCAGATACGAGCAGTACTTC.

This clone was seen a single time. The J gene is TRBJ1-5, the V gene TRBV27; no clear D gene. Trimming took 0 bases from V and 5 from J, leaving 5 bases between them. This CDR3 is 13 amino acids long. Per germline, CDR1 MNHEY and CDR2 SMNVEV (reference sequence). CDR3 in DNA: TGTGCCAGCAGTTTATCTAAGGATCAGCCCCAGCATTTT. Translation gives CASSLSKDQPQHF.